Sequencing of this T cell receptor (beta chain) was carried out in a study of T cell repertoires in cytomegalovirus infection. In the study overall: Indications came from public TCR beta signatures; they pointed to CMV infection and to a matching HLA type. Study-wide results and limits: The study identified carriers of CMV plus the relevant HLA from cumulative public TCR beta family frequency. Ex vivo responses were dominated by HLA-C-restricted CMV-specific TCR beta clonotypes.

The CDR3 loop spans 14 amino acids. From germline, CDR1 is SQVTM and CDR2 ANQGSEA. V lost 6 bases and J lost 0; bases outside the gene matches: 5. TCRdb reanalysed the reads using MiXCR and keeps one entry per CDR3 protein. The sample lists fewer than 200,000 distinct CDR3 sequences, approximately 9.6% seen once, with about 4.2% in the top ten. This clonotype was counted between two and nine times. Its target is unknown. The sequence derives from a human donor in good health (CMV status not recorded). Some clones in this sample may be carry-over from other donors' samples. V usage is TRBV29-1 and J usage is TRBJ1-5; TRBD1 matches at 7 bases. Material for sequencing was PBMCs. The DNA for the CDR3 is TGCAGCGTCAAAGGGACAGATAGCAATCAGCCCCAGCATTTT. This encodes CSVKGTDSNQPQHF.